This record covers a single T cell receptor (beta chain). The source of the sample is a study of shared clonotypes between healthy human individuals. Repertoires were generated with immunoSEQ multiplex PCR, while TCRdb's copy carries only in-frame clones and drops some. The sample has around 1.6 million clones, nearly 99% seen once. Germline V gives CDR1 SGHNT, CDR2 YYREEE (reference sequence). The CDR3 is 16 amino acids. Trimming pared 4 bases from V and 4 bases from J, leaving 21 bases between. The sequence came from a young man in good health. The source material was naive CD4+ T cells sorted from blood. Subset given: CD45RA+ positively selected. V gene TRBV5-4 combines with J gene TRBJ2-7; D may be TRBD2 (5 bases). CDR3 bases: TGTGCCAGCAGCCTTTTTAAGAGAGCGGATTCGTACGAGCAGTACTTC. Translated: CASSLFKRADSYEQYF.